Detailed here is one T cell receptor beta chain. With 1 base removed from V and 4 bases from J, the gap between germline ends came to 8 bases. CDR3 size: 15 residues. Per germline, CDR1 LGHDT and CDR2 YNNKEL (reference sequence). The data stem from a study of blood T cell repertoires in COVID-19. Overall study context: Samples came from the United States, Italy and Spain, spanning acute and convalescent COVID-19. In each case, the material was cDNA or gDNA derived from T cells, B-cell-depleted T cells, or PBMCs.

Methods used by the authors: Amplifying reference gene primers gave estimates of nucleated cell counts. Sequenced by immunoSEQ multiplex PCR; TCRdb stores in-frame clones only, minus some. Clonal size and the V and J genes are those of that table, whereas D and trimming came from the DNA. Here the sample spans tens of thousands of clones, roughly 88% being singletons. Sequencing was performed on peripheral blood. The chain couples TRBV3-1 (or the pseudogene TRBV3-2) to TRBJ2-6; D gene ambiguous. The TCR was taken from a human donor in a cohort sampled during active COVID-19. In DNA form, the CDR3 reads TGTGCCAGCAGCCAAGGCTCGGTCGGGGCCAACGTCCTGACTTTC. Its protein product is CASSQGSVGANVLTF.